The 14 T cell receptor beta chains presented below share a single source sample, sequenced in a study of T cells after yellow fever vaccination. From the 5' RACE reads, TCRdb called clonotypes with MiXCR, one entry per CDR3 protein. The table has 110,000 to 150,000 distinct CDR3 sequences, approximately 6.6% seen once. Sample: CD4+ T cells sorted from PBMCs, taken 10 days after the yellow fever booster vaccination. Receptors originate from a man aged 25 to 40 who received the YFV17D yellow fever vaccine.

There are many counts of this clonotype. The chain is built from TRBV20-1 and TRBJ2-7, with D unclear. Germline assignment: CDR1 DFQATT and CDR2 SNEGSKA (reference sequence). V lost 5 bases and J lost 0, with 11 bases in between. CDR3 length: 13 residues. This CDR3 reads CSALRNPSYEQYF. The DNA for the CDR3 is TGCAGTGCTCTCCGGAATCCCTCCTACGAGCAGTACTTC.

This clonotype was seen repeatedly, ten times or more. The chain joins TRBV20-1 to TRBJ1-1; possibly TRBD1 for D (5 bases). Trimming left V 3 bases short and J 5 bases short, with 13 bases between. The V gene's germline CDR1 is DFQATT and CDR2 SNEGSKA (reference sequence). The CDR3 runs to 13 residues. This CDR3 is CSARGGTVTEAFF. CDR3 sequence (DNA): TGCAGTGCTAGGGGTGGGACGGTTACTGAAGCTTTCTTT.

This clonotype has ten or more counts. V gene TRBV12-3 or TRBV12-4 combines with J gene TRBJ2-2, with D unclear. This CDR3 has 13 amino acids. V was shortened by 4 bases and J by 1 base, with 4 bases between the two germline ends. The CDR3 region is CASSWGNTGELFF. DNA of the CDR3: TGTGCCAGCAGTTGGGGGAACACCGGGGAGCTGTTTTTT.

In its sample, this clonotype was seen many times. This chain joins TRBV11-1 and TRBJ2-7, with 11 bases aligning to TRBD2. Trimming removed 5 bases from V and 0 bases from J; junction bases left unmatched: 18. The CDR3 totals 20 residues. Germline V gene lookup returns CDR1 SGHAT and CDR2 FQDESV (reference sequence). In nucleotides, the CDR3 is TGTGCCAGCAGCGTGGGGCGACCGGGACTAGCGGAAAAAAGCTCCTACGAGCAGTACTTC. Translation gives CASSVGRPGLAEKSSYEQYF.

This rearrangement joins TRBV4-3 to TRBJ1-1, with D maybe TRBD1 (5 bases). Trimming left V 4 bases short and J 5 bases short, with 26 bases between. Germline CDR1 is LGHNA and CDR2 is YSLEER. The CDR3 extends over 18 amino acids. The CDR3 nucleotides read TGCGCCAGCAGCCCCCAAATCGGGACTCCTCCCAGGGAGACTGAAGCTTTCTTT. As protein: CASSPQIGTPPRETEAFF.

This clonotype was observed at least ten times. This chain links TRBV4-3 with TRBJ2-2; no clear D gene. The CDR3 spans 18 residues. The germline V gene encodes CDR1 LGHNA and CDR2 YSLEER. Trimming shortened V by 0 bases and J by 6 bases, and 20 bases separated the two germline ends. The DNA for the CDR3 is TGCGCCAGCAGCCAAGATTCCCAGTTACGGCTCCCGGCCGGGGAGCTGTTTTTT. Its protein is CASSQDSQLRLPAGELFF.

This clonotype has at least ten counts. The CDR3 loop reads CASRMLITGVYEQYF. The CDR3 DNA reads TGTGCCAGCAGAATGCTTATCACAGGGGTCTACGAGCAGTACTTC. The chain recombines TRBV5-5 with TRBJ2-7; 7 nucleotides align to TRBD1. Losses at the gene ends were 5 bases for V and 3 bases for J; bases not matched to a gene: 11. CDR1 and CDR2 from the germline V gene are SGHKS and YYEKEE (reference sequence). This CDR3 spans 15 amino acids. Full variable domain (missing parts from reference TRBV5-5 and TRBJ2-7): DAGVTQSPTHLIKTRGQQVTLRCSPISGHKSVSWYQQVLGQGPQFIFQYYEKEERGRGNFPDRFSARQFPNYSSELNVNALLLGDSALYLCASRMLITGVYEQYFGPGTRLTVT.

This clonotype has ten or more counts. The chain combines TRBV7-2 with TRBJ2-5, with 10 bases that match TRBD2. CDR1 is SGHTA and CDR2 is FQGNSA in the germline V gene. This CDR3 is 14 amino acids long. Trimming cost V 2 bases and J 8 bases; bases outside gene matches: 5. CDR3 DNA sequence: TGTGCCAGCAGCTTACGAGCGGGGGGGCAAACCCAGTACTTC. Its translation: CASSLRAGGQTQYF.

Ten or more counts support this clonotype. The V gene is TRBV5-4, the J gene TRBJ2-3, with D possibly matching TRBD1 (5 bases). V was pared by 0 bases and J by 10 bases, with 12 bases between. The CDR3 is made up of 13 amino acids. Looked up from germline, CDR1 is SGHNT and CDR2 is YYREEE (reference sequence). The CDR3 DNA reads TGTGCCAGCAGCTTGGAGGGGCCGAGGTCGCAGTATTTT. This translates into CASSLEGPRSQYF.

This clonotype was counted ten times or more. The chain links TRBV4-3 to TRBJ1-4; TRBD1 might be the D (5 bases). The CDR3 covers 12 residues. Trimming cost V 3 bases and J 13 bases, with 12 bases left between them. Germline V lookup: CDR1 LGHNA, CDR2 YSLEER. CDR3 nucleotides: TGCGCCAGCAGCCAGGAGCTGGGACGACTGTTTTTT. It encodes CASSQELGRLFF.

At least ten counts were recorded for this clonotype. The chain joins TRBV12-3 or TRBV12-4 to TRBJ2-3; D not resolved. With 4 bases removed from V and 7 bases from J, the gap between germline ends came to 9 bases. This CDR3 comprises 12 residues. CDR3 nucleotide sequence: TGTGCCAGCAGTTATTGGCGAAATACGCAGTATTTT. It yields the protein CASSYWRNTQYF.

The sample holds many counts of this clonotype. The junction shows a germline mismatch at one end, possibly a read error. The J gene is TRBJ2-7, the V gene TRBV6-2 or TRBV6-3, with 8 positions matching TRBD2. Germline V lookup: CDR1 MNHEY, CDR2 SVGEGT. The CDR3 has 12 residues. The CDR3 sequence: CASSQGPAGVVF. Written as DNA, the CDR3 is TGTGCCAGCAGTCAAGGCCCAGCGGGAGTAGTCTTC.

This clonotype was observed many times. The CDR3 protein is CASSLEVGLVYNEQFF. In DNA form, the CDR3 reads TGTGCCAGCAGCTTAGAAGTGGGGCTGGTCTACAATGAGCAGTTCTTC. The rearrangement joins TRBV7-8 to TRBJ2-1; TRBD1 is a possible D gene (5 bases). Per germline, CDR1 SGHVS and CDR2 FQNEAQ. The CDR3 spans 16 residues. V shed 1 base and J shed 3 bases, with 13 bases lying between them.

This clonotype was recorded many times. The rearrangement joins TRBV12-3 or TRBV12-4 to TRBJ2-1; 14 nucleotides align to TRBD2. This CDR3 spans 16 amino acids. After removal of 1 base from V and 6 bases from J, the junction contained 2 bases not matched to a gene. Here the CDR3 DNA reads TGTGCCAGCAGTTTAGGGGGGACTAGCGGGAGCAATGAGCAGTTCTTC. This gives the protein CASSLGGTSGSNEQFF.